This TCR beta chain derives from a study of blood T cell repertoires in COVID-19. Overall study: Donors in the United States, Italy and Spain gave samples during acute or convalescent COVID-19. PBMCs, B-cell-depleted T cells, or T cells provided the cDNA or gDNA that made up the material.

How the authors handled the data: Amplification of reference gene primers was used by the study to estimate nucleated cell counts. Sequencing was performed with immunoSEQ multiplex PCR; in TCRdb, only in-frame clones are kept and a portion is missing. The D gene and trimming were derived from the DNA, and the V and J assignments and clone size from that table. This table holds some 190,000 clones, roughly 90% found once. This CDR3 comprises 15 residues. V gave up 5 bases and J gave up 0 bases, with 11 bases separating them. The V gene's germline CDR1 is SGHTA and CDR2 FQGNSA. The rearrangement links TRBV7-2 to TRBJ2-1; D is possibly TRBD1 (6 bases). The TCR originated in a man between 18 and 35 years old with active or convalescent COVID-19. The sequencing sample was made of peripheral blood. This CDR3 is CASSPDRASYNEQFF. Here the CDR3 DNA reads TGTGCCAGCAGCCCGGACAGAGCCTCCTACAATGAGCAGTTCTTC.